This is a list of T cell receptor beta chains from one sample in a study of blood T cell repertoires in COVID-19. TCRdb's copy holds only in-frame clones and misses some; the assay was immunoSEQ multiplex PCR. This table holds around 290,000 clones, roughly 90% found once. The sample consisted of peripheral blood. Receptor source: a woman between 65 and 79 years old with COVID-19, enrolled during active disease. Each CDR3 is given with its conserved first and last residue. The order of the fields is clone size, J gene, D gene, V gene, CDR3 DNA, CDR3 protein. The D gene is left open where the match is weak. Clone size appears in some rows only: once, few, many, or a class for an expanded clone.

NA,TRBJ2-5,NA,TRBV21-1,TGTGCCAGCAGCGGTCGCTCCGGGACAGGGGATGGGGAGACCCAGTACTTC,CASSGRSGTGDGETQYF
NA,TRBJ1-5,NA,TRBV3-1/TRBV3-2,TGTGCCAGCAGCCAAGACGGGGGTCCCAATCAGCCCCAGCATTTT,CASSQDGGPNQPQHF
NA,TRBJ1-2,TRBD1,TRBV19,TGTGCCAGTAGTAAAACAGGGGAAGGGTATGGCTACACCTTC,CASSKTGEGYGYTF
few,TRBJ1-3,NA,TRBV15,TGTGCCACCAGCAGAGATTTCGGGAGCTCTGGAAACACCATATATTTT,CATSRDFGSSGNTIYF
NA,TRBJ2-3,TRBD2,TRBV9,TGTGCCAGCAGCGATGGCGGGGGAAGCACAGATACGCAGTATTTT,CASSDGGGSTDTQYF
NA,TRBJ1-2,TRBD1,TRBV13,TGTGCCAGCAGCCAACAGGGGGGCTATGGCTACACCTTC,CASSQQGGYGYTF
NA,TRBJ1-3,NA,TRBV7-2,TGTGCCAGCAGCTTATGGGGGCCTGGAAACACCATATATTTT,CASSLWGPGNTIYF
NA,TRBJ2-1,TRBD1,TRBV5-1,TGCGCCAGCAGCAGATATCCGGGACAGGCCAACAATGAGCAGTTCTTC,CASSRYPGQANNEQFF
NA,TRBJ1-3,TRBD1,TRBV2,TGTGCCAGCAGTGACGGGACAGGGGGCGCGGGCTCTGGAAACACCATATATTTT,CASSDGTGGAGSGNTIYF
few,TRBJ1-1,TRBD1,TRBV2,TGTGCCACCCTTCGACAGGGGAAAGCTTTCTTT,CATLRQGKAFF
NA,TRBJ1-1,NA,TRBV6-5,TGTGCCAGCAGTTACGAAGTGGGGGGCACTGAAGCTTTCTTT,CASSYEVGGTEAFF
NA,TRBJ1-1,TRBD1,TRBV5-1,TGCGCCAGCAGCTCGGGGACAGGGGTTAACACTGAAGCTTTCTTT,CASSSGTGVNTEAFF
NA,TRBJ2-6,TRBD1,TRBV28,TGTGCCAGCAGCCCTCCCCCCGGGACAGGGGTGGTCGTCCTGACTTTC,CASSPPPGTGVVVLTF
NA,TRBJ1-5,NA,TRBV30,TGTGCCTGTTCAGGGGATAGCAATCAGCCCCAGCATTTT,CACSGDSNQPQHF
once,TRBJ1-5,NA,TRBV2,TGTGCCAGCAGGGCAGGGTTAAGCAATCAGCCCCAGCATTTT,CASRAGLSNQPQHF
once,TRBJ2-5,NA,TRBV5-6,TGTGCCAGCAGCTGGACAAGACAAGAGACCCAGTACTTC,CASSWTRQETQYF
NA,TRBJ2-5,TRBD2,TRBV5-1,TGCGCCAGCAGCGCTAGCGGGGGGGCCGCTGAGACCCAGTACTTC,CASSASGGAAETQYF
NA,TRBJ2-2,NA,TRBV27,TGTGCCAGCAGTTTTCAGGGGTCGAACACCGGGGAGCTGTTTTTT,CASSFQGSNTGELFF
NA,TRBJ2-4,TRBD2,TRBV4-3,TGCGCCAGCAGCCAAGGCCCTGGGACTAGCGGGGGGGGAATTCAGTACTTC,CASSQGPGTSGGGIQYF
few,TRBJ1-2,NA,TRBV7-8,TGTGCCAGCAGCTCGGGCCTTCTCCCAGGGCTCGGCTACACCTTC,CASSSGLLPGLGYTF
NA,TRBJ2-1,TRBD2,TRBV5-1,TGCGCCAGCAGCGCCACTAGCGGGGGGGCAAATGAGCAGTTCTTC,CASSATSGGANEQFF
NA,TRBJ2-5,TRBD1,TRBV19,TGTGCCAGTAGGGGACAGGGGGGTCGAGAGACCCAGTACTTC,CASRGQGGRETQYF
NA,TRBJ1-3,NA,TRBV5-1,TGCGCCAGCAGCTCTGGGACTGACGGAAACACCATATATTTT,CASSSGTDGNTIYF
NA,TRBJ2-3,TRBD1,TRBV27,TGTGCCAGCAAGTCGACAGGGTCTCTCACAGATACGCAGTATTTT,CASKSTGSLTDTQYF
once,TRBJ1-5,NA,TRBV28,TGTGCCAGCACCCAAACTGGGGGCGGCAATCAGCCCCAGCATTTT,CASTQTGGGNQPQHF
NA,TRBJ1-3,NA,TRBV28,TGTGCCAGCAGTTTGACATTCACTGGAAACACCATATATTTT,CASSLTFTGNTIYF
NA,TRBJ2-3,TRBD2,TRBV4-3,TGCGCCAGCAGCCAAGATCCCATGGCGGGGGGGCTCTTAGGGACAGATACGCAGTATTTT,CASSQDPMAGGLLGTDTQYF
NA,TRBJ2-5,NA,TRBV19,TGTGCCAGTAGTGAAGGGGGGACCCAGTACTTC,CASSEGGTQYF
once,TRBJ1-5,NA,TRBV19,TGTGCCAGTAGTGACGACAGGCGAGTGATTCAGCCCCAGCATTTT,CASSDDRRVIQPQHF
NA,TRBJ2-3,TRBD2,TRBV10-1,TGCGCCAGCAGTGAAAGTCTGGGGGGGAGGGCAGATACGCAGTATTTT,CASSESLGGRADTQYF
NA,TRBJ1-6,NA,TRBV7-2,TGTGCCAGCAGTCTCACAGGGAATACCTATAATTCACCCCTCCACTTT,CASSLTGNTYNSPLHF
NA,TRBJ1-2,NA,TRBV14,TGTGCCAGCAGCCAAGTTTCAGGGGCCACGACATACTATGGCTACACCTTC,CASSQVSGATTYYGYTF
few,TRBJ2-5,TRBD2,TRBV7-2,TGTGCCAGCAGCCCGCGCGCTAGCGGAGTCCCCCCTAAAGAGACCCAGTACTTC,CASSPRASGVPPKETQYF
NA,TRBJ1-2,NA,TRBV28,TGTGCCAGCAGTCCTCCCTCAGGGGTGGGCTACACCTTC,CASSPPSGVGYTF
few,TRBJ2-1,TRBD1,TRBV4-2,TGTGCCAGCAGCCATGTTAAACAGGGGATTCCCTACAATGAGCAGTTCTTC,CASSHVKQGIPYNEQFF
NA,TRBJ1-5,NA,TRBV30,TGTGCCTGGAGTCCCACTGCGGGTCAGCCCCAGCATTTT,CAWSPTAGQPQHF
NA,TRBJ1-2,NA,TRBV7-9,TGTGCCAGCAGCTTGCTAGGTCGTAGCTATGGCTACACCTTC,CASSLLGRSYGYTF
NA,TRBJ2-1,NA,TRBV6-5,TGTGCCAGCAGTCTTCAGGGGCTCTACAATGAGCAGTTCTTC,CASSLQGLYNEQFF
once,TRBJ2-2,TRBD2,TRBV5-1,TGCGCCAGCAGCCTAGCGGGGGGCGTCACCGGGGAGCTGTTTTTT,CASSLAGGVTGELFF
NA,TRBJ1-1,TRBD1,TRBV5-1,TGCGCCAGCAGCTTATTTTCCGGGACAGGGGGCACTGAAGCTTTCTTT,CASSLFSGTGGTEAFF
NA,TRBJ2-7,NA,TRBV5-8,TGTGCCAGCAAGGGGGAGCAGTACTTC,CASKGEQYF
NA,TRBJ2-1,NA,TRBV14,TGTGCCAGCAGCCAAGATCTCAGTCTGGGCAACAATGAGCAGTTCTTC,CASSQDLSLGNNEQFF